This TCR beta chain was recovered during a study of CD8 T cells in Susac syndrome (dated by TCRdb to about 2019). For context, the study as a whole: Among the sequenced Susac syndrome patients, about six had clinically active disease and 8 or 9 were in clinical remission. The study used repertoire sequencing to test whether antigen drove CD8+ T cell activation and differentiation in Susac syndrome. Susac syndrome patients were therapy-naive, on corticosteroids (some also receiving IVIg), or on IVIg alone at blood withdrawal.

Notes on this clonotype: What this receptor recognizes is not known. No quality values exist for individual bases; no much larger clone is one base distant.

V is pared back by 2 bases and J by 6 bases, with 10 bases lying between the germline termini. Per the germline V gene (reference sequence), SGHNT is the CDR1 and YYREEE is the CDR2. The cysteine opens and the phenylalanine closes a CDR3 of 13 amino acids. CDR3 DNA is the only sequence kept; it has 39 bases, read in frame from the first base. Study-level results and caveats: The TCR sequencing and HLA analysis was acknowledged to have included a relatively small number of individuals. No clonal expansion was detected in the CD4+ T cell repertoire of Susac syndrome patients.

Peripheral blood CD8+ and CD4+ T cells from healthy donors, Susac syndrome patients and multiple sclerosis patients were profiled using high-throughput TCR beta sequencing. The Susac syndrome patients fulfilled recently defined diagnostic criteria for definite or probable disease. Bulk CD8+ and CD4+ T cells were purified by magnetic negative isolation, while CD8+ TEMRA cells were enriched using FACS. Blood was collected in EDTA tubes and processed within 24 hours, with PBMCs isolated through density gradient centrifugation. PBMCs intended for TCR sequencing were cryopreserved in liquid nitrogen and were subsequently thawed in a 37 degrees C water bath. The sorted or isolated CD4+, CD8+ and CD8+ TEMRA cells had a purity of 90% or higher. RNA was extracted with the RNeasy kit and roughly 0.45 to 1 ug was reverse transcribed using random hexamers. The immunoSEQ multiplex PCR assay, which covers 54 Vbeta and 13 Jbeta segments, was used to amplify TCR beta CDR3 regions. PCR amplification bias was corrected using a synthetic template baseline for primer optimization and computational correction. As for the authors' bioinformatics: Reads were annotated to V, D and J genes according to IMGT and were analyzed with immunoSEQ Analyzer, with only productive sequences retained. To calculate clonality, Shannon entropy was normalized by log2 of the number of productive unique sequences and then subtracted from one. For each patient and control, public and private clones were evaluated among the 100 most prevalent clones. Clones were defined as Susac-specific when absent from the healthy and MS cohorts, from roughly 1,000 published viral clones and from other ImmuneACCESS disease sequences. TCRdb reanalyzed the raw reads on its own, using fastp at Q25 for trimming and MiXCR for clone calling, and kept in-frame beta chains. Identical CDR3 proteins give one entry, which carries the most common genes and DNA. TCRdb, not the original authors, processed these V and J calls. The sample has about 180,000 distinct CDR3 sequences on record, around 94% of them singletons. The ten largest clonotypes hold roughly 0.12% of the sample.

The sequence was obtained from a human donor with Susac syndrome. The receptor chain draws on TRBV5-4 and TRBJ2-3, with the identity of the D gene unclear. The sequenced material came from CD4+ T cells from PBMCs. The CDR3 in this case is CASSFPTADTQYF. The bases are TGTGCCAGCAGCTTTCCTACAGCGGATACGCAGTATTTT.